This is a list of T cell receptor beta chains from one sample in a study of shared T cell receptors in the human thymus. The method was immunoSEQ multiplex PCR; TCRdb's version includes in-frame clones alone and lacks a portion of them. The sample contains more than 550,000 clones, approximately 83% of which appear only once. The same specimen was also included in a second study, on human thymus T cells.

The sample was thymocytes. The receptors derive from a girl under three years old with a congenital heart defect. The CDR3 runs from the conserved cysteine through the conserved F or W. The order of the fields is J gene, V gene, D gene, clone size, CDR3 protein, CDR3 DNA. The D gene is left open where the match is weak. Size is stated for part of the rows, as once, few or many counts, or as a class when the clone is expanded.

TRBJ1-2 TRBV9 . once CASSGQDNYGYTF TGTGCCAGCAGCGGACAGGATAACTATGGCTACACCTTC
TRBJ2-1 TRBV19 TRBD1 . CASSRPTGEDYNEQFF TGTGCCAGTAGTAGGCCGACAGGGGAGGACTACAATGAGCAGTTCTTC
TRBJ1-2 TRBV12-5 . . CASGLGRGYGYTF TGTGCTAGTGGTTTGGGCAGGGGCTATGGCTACACCTTC
TRBJ2-2 TRBV5-1 TRBD2 . CASSLDGSGDNTGELFF TGCGCCAGCAGCTTGGATGGTAGCGGGGACAACACCGGGGAGCTGTTTTTT
TRBJ2-3 TRBV29-1 . . CSVEDRGTDTQYF TGCAGCGTCGAAGATAGGGGAACTGATACGCAGTATTTT
TRBJ2-5 TRBV2 TRBD1 . CASSVRDRIGETQYF TGTGCCAGCAGTGTTCGGGACAGGATCGGGGAGACCCAGTACTTC
TRBJ2-7 TRBV6-1 TRBD1 . CASREGTALRGYF TGTGCCAGCAGAGAGGGGACAGCCCTACGGGGGTACTTC
TRBJ2-2 TRBV19 . . CASSPMTEFGELFF TGTGCCAGTAGTCCCATGACAGAGTTCGGGGAGCTGTTTTTT
TRBJ2-7 TRBV7-8 . . CASSSDSRGYEQYF TGTGCCAGCAGCTCGGACAGCAGAGGCTACGAGCAGTACTTC
TRBJ1-2 TRBV4-1 . . CASSQGTITGRQRGYTF TGCGCCAGCAGCCAAGGAACTATTACAGGGCGTCAGAGAGGCTACACCTTC